This T cell receptor (beta chain) was sequenced in a study of blood T cell repertoires in COVID-19. Overall study: Sites in the United States, Italy and Spain provided acute and convalescent COVID-19 samples. The analysed material was cDNA or gDNA that came from T cells, B-cell-depleted T cells, or PBMCs.

Under the authors' procedure: Researchers report that nucleated cell counts were estimated from reference gene primer amplification. The assay was immunoSEQ multiplex PCR, and TCRdb's table has in-frame clones only and misses some. The V and J calls and clone size were taken over from that table, and D and trimming were inferred from the DNA. The sample contains over 300,000 clones, about 82% of which appear only once. With 2 bases clipped from V and 3 bases from J, the junction kept 4 bases outside the gene matches. CDR3 length: 15 residues. The germline CDR1 and CDR2 sequences are MGHRA and YSYEKL.

The sequencing sample was made of peripheral blood. The origin of this receptor is a human donor in a cohort sampled during active COVID-19. The rearrangement uses TRBV4-1 and TRBJ1-3; 7 bases fit TRBD1. Here the CDR3 DNA reads TGCGCCAGCAGCCAATCCGGGACAGATGGAAACACCATATATTTT. As protein: CASSQSGTDGNTIYF.